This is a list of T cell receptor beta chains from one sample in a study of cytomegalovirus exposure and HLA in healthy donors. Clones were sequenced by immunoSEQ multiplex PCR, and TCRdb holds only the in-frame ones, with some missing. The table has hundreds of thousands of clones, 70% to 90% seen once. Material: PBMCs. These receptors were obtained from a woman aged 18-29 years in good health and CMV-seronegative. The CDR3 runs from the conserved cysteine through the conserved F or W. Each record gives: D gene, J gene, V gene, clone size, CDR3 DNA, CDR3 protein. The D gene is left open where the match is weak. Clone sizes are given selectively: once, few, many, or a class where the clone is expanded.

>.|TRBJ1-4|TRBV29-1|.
TGCAGCGTTATGGGCCCAGAAGATGCAACTAATGAAAAACTGTTTTTT
CSVMGPEDATNEKLFF
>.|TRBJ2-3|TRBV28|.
TGTGCCAGCACCCTAACAGATACGCAGTATTTT
CASTLTDTQYF
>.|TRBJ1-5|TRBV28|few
TGTGCCAGCAGCCTGCAGGGGCGACGGGATCAGCCCCAGCATTTT
CASSLQGRRDQPQHF
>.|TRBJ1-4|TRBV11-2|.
TGTGCCAGCAGCTTAGACAGGGCGAAGGAAAAACTGTTTTTT
CASSLDRAKEKLFF
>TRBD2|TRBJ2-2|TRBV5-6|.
TGTGCCAGCAGCTCCCGGGCTAGCGGTTCCTTGGGGACCGGGGAGCTGTTTTTT
CASSSRASGSLGTGELFF
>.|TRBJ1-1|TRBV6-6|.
TGTGCCAGCAGTCGGGGGGCAAACACTGAAGCTTTCTTT
CASSRGANTEAFF
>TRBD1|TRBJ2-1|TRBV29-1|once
TGCAGCGTTGACGGGGACAGGGCCTACAATGAGCAGTTCTTC
CSVDGDRAYNEQFF
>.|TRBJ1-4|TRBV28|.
TGTGCCAGCAGTCGCCCCCTGGGAGGGGCGGGTGAAAAACTGTTTTTT
CASSRPLGGAGEKLFF
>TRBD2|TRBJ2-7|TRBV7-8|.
TGTGCCAGCAGCTTAGTGACGGGGGGGGCCGGGTACGAGCAGTACTTC
CASSLVTGGAGYEQYF
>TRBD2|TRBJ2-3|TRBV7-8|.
TGTGCCAGCAGCTTACCTAGCGGGGGGGTGATAGGAGGTCGTACGCAGTATTTT
CASSLPSGGVIGGRTQYF
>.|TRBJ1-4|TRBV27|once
TGTGCCAGCGGGATCACAGGGTTTGAAAAACTGTTTTTT
CASGITGFEKLFF
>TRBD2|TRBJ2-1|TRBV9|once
TGTGCCAGCAGCGTAGATATAGCGGGAGGGGGCAATGAGCAGTTCTTC
CASSVDIAGGGNEQFF
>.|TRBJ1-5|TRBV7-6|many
TGTGCCAGCAGCTCAGGGGAGCGTCAGCCCCAGCATTTT
CASSSGERQPQHF
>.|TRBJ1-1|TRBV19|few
TGTGCCAGTAGTACCAGACAGAACACTGAAGCTTTCTTT
CASSTRQNTEAFF
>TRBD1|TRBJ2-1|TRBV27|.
TGTGCCAGCAGTTTAAGTCCAGGGGGCTATGAGCAGTTCTTC
CASSLSPGGYEQFF
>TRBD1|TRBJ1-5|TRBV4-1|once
TGCGCCAGCAGCCACAGACAGGGGGCCCTTAATCAGCCCCAGCATTTT
CASSHRQGALNQPQHF
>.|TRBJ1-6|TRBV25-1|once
TGTGCCAGCAGTGAAGTCAGGGGCGTTAATAATTCACCCCTCCACTTT
CASSEVRGVNNSPLHF
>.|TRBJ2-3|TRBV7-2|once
TGTGCCAGCAGCGGACTTAGGGAGACGCAGTATTTT
CASSGLRETQYF